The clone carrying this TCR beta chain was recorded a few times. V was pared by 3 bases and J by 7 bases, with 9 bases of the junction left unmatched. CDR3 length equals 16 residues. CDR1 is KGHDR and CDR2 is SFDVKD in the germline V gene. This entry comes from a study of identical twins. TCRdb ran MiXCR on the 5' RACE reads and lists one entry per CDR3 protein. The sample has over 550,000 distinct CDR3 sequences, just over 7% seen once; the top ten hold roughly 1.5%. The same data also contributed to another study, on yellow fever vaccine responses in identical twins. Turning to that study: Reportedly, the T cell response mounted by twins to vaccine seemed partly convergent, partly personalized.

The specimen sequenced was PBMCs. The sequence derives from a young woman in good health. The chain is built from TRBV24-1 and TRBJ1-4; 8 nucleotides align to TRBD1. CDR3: CATSDAGQGVSEKLFF. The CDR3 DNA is TGTGCCACCAGTGATGCAGGACAGGGTGTGAGTGAAAAACTGTTTTTT.